A single T cell receptor beta chain is shown here with its context. The sample originates from a study of T cell changes during pregnancy in multiple sclerosis. Trimming left V 6 bases short and J 0 bases short, with 11 bases between. From germline, CDR1 is MNHEY and CDR2 SMNVEV (reference sequence). CDR3 length equals 14 residues. The repertoire was sequenced with immunoSEQ multiplex PCR; TCRdb's copy has only in-frame clones and lacks some. The table has 65,000 to 90,000 clones, over 80% seen once. This chain links TRBV27 with TRBJ1-1; D unresolved. This receptor was identified in a female donor in good health, enrolled as a control in a pregnancy study. Material: peripheral blood, obtained in the third trimester of pregnancy. CDR3: CASSLRGMNTEAFF. The CDR3 DNA reads TGTGCCAGCAGCCTCCGGGGTATGAACACTGAAGCTTTCTTT.